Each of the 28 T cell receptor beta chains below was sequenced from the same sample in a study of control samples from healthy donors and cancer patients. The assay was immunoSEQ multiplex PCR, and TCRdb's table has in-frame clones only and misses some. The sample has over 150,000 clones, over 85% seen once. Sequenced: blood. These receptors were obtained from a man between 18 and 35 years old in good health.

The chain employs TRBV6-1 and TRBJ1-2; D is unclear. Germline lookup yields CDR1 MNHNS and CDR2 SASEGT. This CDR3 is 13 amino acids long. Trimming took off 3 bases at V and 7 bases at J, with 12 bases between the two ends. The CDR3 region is CASSDRALGGYTF. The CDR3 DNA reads TGTGCCAGCAGTGATAGAGCTTTAGGTGGCTACACCTTC.

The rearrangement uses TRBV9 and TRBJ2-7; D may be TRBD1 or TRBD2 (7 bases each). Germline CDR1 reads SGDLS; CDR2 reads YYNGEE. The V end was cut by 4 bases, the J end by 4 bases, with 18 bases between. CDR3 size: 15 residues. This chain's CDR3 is CASSPGGGGWYEQYF. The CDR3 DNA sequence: TGTGCCAGCAGCCCGGGGGGAGGGGGCTGGTACGAGCAGTACTTC.

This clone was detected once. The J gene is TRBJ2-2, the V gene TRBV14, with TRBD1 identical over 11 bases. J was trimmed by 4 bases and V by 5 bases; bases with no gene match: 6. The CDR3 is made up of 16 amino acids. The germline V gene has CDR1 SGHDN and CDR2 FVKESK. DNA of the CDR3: TGTGCCAGCAGCTCGGGACAGGGGGTAATCACCGGGGAGCTGTTTTTT. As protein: CASSSGQGVITGELFF.

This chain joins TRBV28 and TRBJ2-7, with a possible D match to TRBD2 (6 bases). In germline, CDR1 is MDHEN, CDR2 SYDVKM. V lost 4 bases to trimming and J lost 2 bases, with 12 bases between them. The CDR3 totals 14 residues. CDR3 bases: TGTGCCAGCAGTTCCCGGGACTCCCCCTACGAGCAGTACTTC. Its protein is CASSSRDSPYEQYF.

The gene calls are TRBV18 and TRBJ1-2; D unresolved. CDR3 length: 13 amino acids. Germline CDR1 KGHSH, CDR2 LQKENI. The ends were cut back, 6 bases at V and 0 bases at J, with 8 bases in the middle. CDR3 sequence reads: CASSSDANYGYTF. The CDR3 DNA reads TGTGCCAGCTCGTCGGACGCTAACTATGGCTACACCTTC. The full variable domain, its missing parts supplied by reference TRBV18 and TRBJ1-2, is NAGVMQNPRHLVRRRGQEARLRCSPMKGHSHVYWYRQLPEEGLKFMVYLQKENIIDESGMPKERFSAEFPKEGPSILRIQQVVRGDSAAYFCASSSDANYGYTFGSGTRLTVV.

The CDR3 loop reads CASRMDTSYEQYF. CDR3 coding DNA: TGTGCCAGCAGGATGGACACATCCTACGAGCAGTACTTC. The chain couples TRBV6-6 to TRBJ2-7; D is perhaps TRBD1 (5 bases). V was pared by 6 bases and J by 1 base, with 10 bases between. This CDR3 contains 13 residues. CDR1 MNHNY and CDR2 SVGAGI come from the germline V gene (reference sequence).

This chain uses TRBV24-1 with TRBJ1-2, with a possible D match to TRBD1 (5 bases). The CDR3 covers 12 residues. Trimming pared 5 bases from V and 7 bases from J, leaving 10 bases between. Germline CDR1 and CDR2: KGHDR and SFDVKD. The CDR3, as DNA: TGTGCCACCAGTGGCAGGGATGGTGGCTACACCTTC. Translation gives CATSGRDGGYTF.

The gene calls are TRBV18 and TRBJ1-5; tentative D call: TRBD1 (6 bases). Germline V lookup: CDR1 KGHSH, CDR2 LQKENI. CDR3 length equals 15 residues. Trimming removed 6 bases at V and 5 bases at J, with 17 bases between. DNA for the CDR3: TGTGCCAGCTCTCACGGCAAGGCAGGGGATCAGCCCCAGCATTTT. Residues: CASSHGKAGDQPQHF.

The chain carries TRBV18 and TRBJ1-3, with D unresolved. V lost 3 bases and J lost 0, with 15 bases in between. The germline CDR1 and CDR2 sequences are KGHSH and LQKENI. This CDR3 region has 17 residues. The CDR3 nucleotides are TGTGCCAGCTCACCCTTACCTGGGTTCTCCTCTGGAAACACCATATATTTT. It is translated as CASSPLPGFSSGNTIYF.

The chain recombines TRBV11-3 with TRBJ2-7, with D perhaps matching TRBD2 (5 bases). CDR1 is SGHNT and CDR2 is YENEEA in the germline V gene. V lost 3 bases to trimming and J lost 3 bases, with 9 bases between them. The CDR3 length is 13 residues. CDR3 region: CASSFEGSYEQYF. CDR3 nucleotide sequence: TGTGCCAGCAGCTTTGAGGGCAGCTACGAGCAGTACTTC.

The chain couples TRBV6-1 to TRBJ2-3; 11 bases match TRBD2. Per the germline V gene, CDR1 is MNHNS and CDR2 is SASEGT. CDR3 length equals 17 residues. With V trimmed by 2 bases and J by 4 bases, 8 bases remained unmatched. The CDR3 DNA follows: TGTGCCAGCAGTGAACGGGGTAGCGGGGGGGCAGCAGATACGCAGTATTTT. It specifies CASSERGSGGAADTQYF.

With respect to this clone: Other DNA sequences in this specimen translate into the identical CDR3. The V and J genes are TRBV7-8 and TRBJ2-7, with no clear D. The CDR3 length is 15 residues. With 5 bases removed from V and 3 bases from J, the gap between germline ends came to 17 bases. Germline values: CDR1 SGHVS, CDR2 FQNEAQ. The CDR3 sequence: CASSLWARLNYEQYF. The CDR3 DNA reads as TGTGCCAGCAGCCTTTGGGCTAGACTTAACTACGAGCAGTACTTC.

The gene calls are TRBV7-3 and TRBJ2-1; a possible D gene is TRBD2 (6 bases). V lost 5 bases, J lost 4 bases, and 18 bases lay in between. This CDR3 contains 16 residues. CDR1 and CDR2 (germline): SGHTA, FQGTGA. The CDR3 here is CASSPAAGARYNEQFF. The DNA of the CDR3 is TGTGCCAGCAGCCCGGCAGCGGGTGCCCGGTACAATGAGCAGTTCTTC.

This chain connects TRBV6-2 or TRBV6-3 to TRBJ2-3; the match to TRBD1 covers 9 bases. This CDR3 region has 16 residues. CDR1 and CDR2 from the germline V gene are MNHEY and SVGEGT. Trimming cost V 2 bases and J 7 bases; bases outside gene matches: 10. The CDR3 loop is CASSYPRDRDWYTQYF. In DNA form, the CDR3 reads TGTGCCAGCAGTTACCCCCGGGACAGGGACTGGTATACGCAGTATTTT.

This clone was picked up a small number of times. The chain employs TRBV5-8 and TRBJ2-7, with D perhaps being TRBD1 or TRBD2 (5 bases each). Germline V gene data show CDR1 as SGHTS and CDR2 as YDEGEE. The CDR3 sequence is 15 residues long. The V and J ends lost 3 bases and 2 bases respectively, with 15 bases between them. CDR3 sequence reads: CASSSEGTLAYEQYF. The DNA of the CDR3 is TGTGCCAGCAGCTCTGAGGGGACCCTGGCCTACGAGCAGTACTTC.

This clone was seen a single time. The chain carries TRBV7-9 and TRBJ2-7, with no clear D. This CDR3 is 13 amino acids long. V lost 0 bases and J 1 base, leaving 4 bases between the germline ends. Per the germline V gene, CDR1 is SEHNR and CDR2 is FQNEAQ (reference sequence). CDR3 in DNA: TGTGCCAGCAGCTTAGCTAGATCCTACGAGCAGTACTTC. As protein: CASSLARSYEQYF.

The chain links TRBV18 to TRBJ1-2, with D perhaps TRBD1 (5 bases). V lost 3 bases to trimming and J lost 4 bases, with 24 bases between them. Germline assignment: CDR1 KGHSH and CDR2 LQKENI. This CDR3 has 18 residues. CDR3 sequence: CASSPLPPTAAGSYGYTF. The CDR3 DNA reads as TGTGCCAGCTCACCGCTTCCCCCGACAGCCGCGGGGTCCTATGGCTACACCTTC.

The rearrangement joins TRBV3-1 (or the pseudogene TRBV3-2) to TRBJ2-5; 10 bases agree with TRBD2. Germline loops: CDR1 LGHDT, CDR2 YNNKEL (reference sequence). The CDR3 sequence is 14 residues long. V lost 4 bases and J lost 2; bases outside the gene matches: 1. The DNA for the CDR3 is TGTGCCAGCAGCCTTAGCGGGGGGCAAGAGACCCAGTACTTC. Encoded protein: CASSLSGGQETQYF.

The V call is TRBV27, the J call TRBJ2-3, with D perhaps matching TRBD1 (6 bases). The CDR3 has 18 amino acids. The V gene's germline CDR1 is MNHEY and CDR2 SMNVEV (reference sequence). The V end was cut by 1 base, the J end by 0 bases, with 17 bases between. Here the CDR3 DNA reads TGTGCCAGCAGTTTATACCAATTTACAGGGCTTAGCACAGATACGCAGTATTTT. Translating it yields CASSLYQFTGLSTDTQYF.

The CDR3 reads CASSLESRYEQYF. CDR3 nucleotides: TGCGCCAGCAGCTTGGAGTCGAGGTACGAGCAGTACTTC. The rearrangement uses TRBV5-1 and TRBJ2-7, with D hard to call. Trimming took 0 bases from V and 4 from J, leaving 8 bases between them. The CDR3 loop spans 13 amino acids. CDR1 and CDR2 from the germline V gene are SGHRS and YFSETQ.

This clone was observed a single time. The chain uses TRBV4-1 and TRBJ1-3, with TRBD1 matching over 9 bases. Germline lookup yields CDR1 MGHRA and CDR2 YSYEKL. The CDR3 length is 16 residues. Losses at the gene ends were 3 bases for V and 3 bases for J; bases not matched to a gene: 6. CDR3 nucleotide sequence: TGCGCCAGCAGCCATAATAGACAGGGGGATGGAAACACCATATATTTT. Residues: CASSHNRQGDGNTIYF.

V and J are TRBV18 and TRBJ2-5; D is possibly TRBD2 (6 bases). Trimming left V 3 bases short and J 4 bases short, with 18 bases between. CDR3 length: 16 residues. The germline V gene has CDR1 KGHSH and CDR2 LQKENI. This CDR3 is CASSPPFLVEGETQYF. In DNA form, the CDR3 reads TGTGCCAGCTCACCTCCCTTTCTAGTGGAGGGAGAGACCCAGTACTTC.

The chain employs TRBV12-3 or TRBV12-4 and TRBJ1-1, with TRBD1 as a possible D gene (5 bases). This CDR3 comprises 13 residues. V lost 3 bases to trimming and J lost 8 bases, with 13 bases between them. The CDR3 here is CASSLGVGGEAFF. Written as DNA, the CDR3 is TGTGCCAGCAGTTTGGGGGTGGGAGGGGAAGCTTTCTTT.

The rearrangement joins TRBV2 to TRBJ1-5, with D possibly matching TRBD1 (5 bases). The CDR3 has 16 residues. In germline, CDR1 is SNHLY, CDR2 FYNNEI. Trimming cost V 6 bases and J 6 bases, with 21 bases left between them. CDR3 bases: TGTGCCAGCAGGATCCCCGGGGCCGTCGGAGGTCAGCCCCAGCATTTT. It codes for CASRIPGAVGGQPQHF.

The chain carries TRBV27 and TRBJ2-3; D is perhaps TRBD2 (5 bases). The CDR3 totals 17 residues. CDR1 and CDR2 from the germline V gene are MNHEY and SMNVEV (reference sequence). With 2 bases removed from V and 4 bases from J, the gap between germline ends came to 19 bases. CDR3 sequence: CASSLVRGAPSPDTQYF. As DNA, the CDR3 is TGTGCCAGCAGTTTAGTTCGGGGAGCCCCGAGCCCAGATACGCAGTATTTT.

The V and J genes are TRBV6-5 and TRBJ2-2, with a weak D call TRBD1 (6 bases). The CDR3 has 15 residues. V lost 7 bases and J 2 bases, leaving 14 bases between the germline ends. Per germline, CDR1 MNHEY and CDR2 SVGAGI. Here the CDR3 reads CASKYDRLNTGELFF. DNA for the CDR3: TGTGCCAGCAAATACGACAGGTTAAACACCGGGGAGCTGTTTTTT.

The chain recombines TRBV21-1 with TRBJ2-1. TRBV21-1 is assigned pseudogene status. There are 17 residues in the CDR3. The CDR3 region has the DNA TGTGCCAGCAACCGCGGCAGGGGTCTGGAGGGGCCAAATGAGCAGTTCTTC. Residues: CASNRGRGLEGPNEQFF.

The CDR3 nucleotides read TGCAGCGTTGAACGAGCGGGGGGAGAGACCCAGTACTTC. Translated, it gives CSVERAGGETQYF. The rearrangement links TRBV29-1 to TRBJ2-5; 9 bases are shared with TRBD2. In germline, CDR1 is SQVTM, CDR2 ANQGSEA. The V and J ends lost 2 bases and 4 bases, in that order; junction bases with no gene match: 2. This CDR3 spans 13 amino acids.